The rows below give T cell receptor beta chains drawn from one sample of a study of response to subunit inactivated influenza vaccine. In TCRdb, the RT-PCR reads were re-called with MiXCR into one record per CDR3 protein. This table has a few hundred thousand distinct CDR3 sequences, roughly 9.8% appearing once. The starting material was PBMCs from blood, obtained roughly 45 days after vaccination. The receptors come from a man aged 50 or older who received an inactivated influenza vaccine. CDR3s include the opening cysteine and the closing phenylalanine or tryptophan. The D gene is left open where the match is weak. The size of a clone is reported for some rows only, either as once, few or many, or as a class for expanded clones.

cdr3_aa: CASSYLPGADTIYF
cdr3_nt: TGTGCCAGCAGTTACTTGCCCGGGGCTGACACCATATATTTT
cdr3_length: 14
j_call: TRBJ1-3
v_call: TRBV6-5
d_call: .
clone_size: many

cdr3_aa: CSASKGQGLVYEQYF
cdr3_nt: TGCAGTGCTAGTAAAGGACAGGGACTGGTCTACGAGCAGTACTTC
cdr3_length: 15
j_call: TRBJ2-7
v_call: TRBV20-1
d_call: TRBD1
clone_size: .

cdr3_aa: CASSLQGATVYGYTF
cdr3_nt: TGTGCCAGCAGCCTCCAGGGCGCGACAGTCTATGGCTACACCTTC
cdr3_length: 15
j_call: TRBJ1-2
v_call: TRBV4-2
d_call: .
clone_size: many

cdr3_aa: CASATGDTDTQYF
cdr3_nt: TGTGCCTCGGCGACAGGGGACACAGATACGCAGTATTTT
cdr3_length: 13
j_call: TRBJ2-3
v_call: TRBV12-3/TRBV12-4
d_call: TRBD1
clone_size: many

cdr3_aa: CSASPLLGYEQYF
cdr3_nt: TGCAGTGCTAGCCCACTCCTAGGATACGAGCAGTACTTC
cdr3_length: 13
j_call: TRBJ2-7
v_call: TRBV20-1
d_call: .
clone_size: many

cdr3_aa: CSATEGGKETQYF
cdr3_nt: TGCAGTGCTACTGAGGGGGGCAAAGAGACCCAGTACTTC
cdr3_length: 13
j_call: TRBJ2-5
v_call: TRBV20-1
d_call: .
clone_size: .

cdr3_aa: CATSRALGYEQYF
cdr3_nt: TGTGCCACCAGCAGAGCTTTAGGCTACGAGCAGTACTTC
cdr3_length: 13
j_call: TRBJ2-7
v_call: TRBV15
d_call: .
clone_size: .

cdr3_aa: CASSLEGSASPLHF
cdr3_nt: TGCGCCAGCAGCTTGGAAGGGTCGGCTTCACCCCTCCACTTT
cdr3_length: 14
j_call: TRBJ1-6
v_call: TRBV5-1
d_call: .
clone_size: many

cdr3_aa: CASSGGTANYGYTF
cdr3_nt: TGTGCCAGCTCAGGTGGGACAGCCAACTATGGCTACACCTTC
cdr3_length: 14
j_call: TRBJ1-2
v_call: TRBV18
d_call: TRBD1
clone_size: .

cdr3_aa: CASSQDGGGALEQFF
cdr3_nt: TGTGCCAGCAGCCAAGATGGCGGGGGGGCACTTGAGCAGTTCTTC
cdr3_length: 15
j_call: TRBJ2-1
v_call: TRBV3-1
d_call: TRBD2
clone_size: few

cdr3_aa: CSAAPVAGGLNEQYF
cdr3_nt: TGCAGTGCTGCCCCCGTAGCGGGGGGGCTTAACGAGCAGTACTTC
cdr3_length: 15
j_call: TRBJ2-7
v_call: TRBV20-1
d_call: TRBD2
clone_size: many

cdr3_aa: CAIQGPNYGYTF
cdr3_nt: TGTGCCATCCAGGGCCCTAACTATGGCTACACCTTC
cdr3_length: 12
j_call: TRBJ1-2
v_call: TRBV6-2/TRBV6-3
d_call: .
clone_size: many

cdr3_aa: CASSETSRGGGELFF
cdr3_nt: TGCGCCAGCAGCGAGACTAGCCGGGGAGGCGGGGAGCTGTTTTTT
cdr3_length: 15
j_call: TRBJ2-2
v_call: TRBV5-1
d_call: TRBD2
clone_size: .

cdr3_aa: CATRFGRGVADTQYF
cdr3_nt: TGTGCCACTAGGTTCGGACGGGGAGTTGCAGATACGCAGTATTTT
cdr3_length: 15
j_call: TRBJ2-3
v_call: TRBV6-1
d_call: .
clone_size: .